A selection of T cell receptor beta chains follows, all from one sample in a study of sequential checkpoint blockade in melanoma. Assay used: immunoSEQ multiplex PCR; TCRdb lists only in-frame clones, some missing. The sample consists of 40,000 or so clones, about nine tenths of them appearing once. Specimen: CD8+ T cells sorted from blood (inferred from file names), collected from a patient given nivolumab and ipilimumab in sequence. These receptors were taken from a human donor with melanoma. The CDR3 runs from the conserved cysteine through the conserved F or W. The D gene is left open where the match is weak. For some rows the clone size is stated as once, few or many, or as a class when expanded; others skip it.

j_gene: TRBJ2-1
d_gene: NA
v_gene: TRBV11-3
abundance: once
CDR3aa: CASSVAFGTTSIDEQFF
CDR3nt: TGTGCCAGCAGCGTCGCCTTTGGGACAACTAGTATCGATGAGCAGTTCTTC

j_gene: TRBJ2-3
d_gene: TRBD2
v_gene: TRBV19
abundance: NA
CDR3aa: CASSPRLARSESGLLDTQYF
CDR3nt: TGTGCCAGTAGTCCGAGACTAGCCCGGTCTGAAAGCGGGCTGTTGGATACGCAGTATTTT

j_gene: TRBJ2-1
d_gene: TRBD2
v_gene: TRBV19
abundance: NA
CDR3aa: CASSITHPPTSGYNEQFF
CDR3nt: TGTGCCAGTAGTATTACCCACCCCCCGACTAGCGGCTACAATGAGCAGTTCTTC

j_gene: TRBJ2-1
d_gene: TRBD2
v_gene: TRBV29-1
abundance: NA
CDR3aa: CSVERGLTYNEQFF
CDR3nt: TGCAGCGTAGAGCGGGGGTTAACCTACAATGAGCAGTTCTTC

j_gene: TRBJ2-1
d_gene: NA
v_gene: TRBV4-2
abundance: NA
CDR3aa: CASSPPSGGTLNEQFF
CDR3nt: TGTGCCAGCAGCCCCCCTTCAGGAGGGACCCTCAATGAGCAGTTCTTC

j_gene: TRBJ2-1
d_gene: TRBD2
v_gene: TRBV7-3
abundance: NA
CDR3aa: CASSITTSGHNEQFF
CDR3nt: TGTGCCAGCAGCATAACGACTAGCGGGCACAATGAGCAGTTCTTC

j_gene: TRBJ2-3
d_gene: TRBD1
v_gene: TRBV4-1
abundance: NA
CDR3aa: CASSEGQGITDTQYF
CDR3nt: TGCGCCAGCAGCGAAGGACAGGGGATAACAGATACGCAGTATTTT

j_gene: TRBJ1-5
d_gene: NA
v_gene: TRBV28
abundance: NA
CDR3aa: CASSQGFNQPQHF
CDR3nt: TGTGCCAGCAGTCAGGGATTCAATCAGCCCCAGCATTTT

j_gene: TRBJ1-1
d_gene: NA
v_gene: TRBV4-1
abundance: NA
CDR3aa: CASSPLGHTEAFF
CDR3nt: TGCGCCAGCAGCCCCCTAGGTCACACTGAAGCTTTCTTT

j_gene: TRBJ2-2
d_gene: TRBD2
v_gene: TRBV5-1
abundance: few
CDR3aa: CASSTGLAGGAGELFF
CDR3nt: TGCGCCAGCAGCACGGGACTAGCGGGAGGGGCCGGGGAGCTGTTTTTT

j_gene: TRBJ2-7
d_gene: TRBD2
v_gene: TRBV28
abundance: NA
CDR3aa: CASTLAGGREQYF
CDR3nt: TGTGCCAGCACTCTAGCGGGGGGACGCGAGCAGTACTTC

j_gene: TRBJ2-3
d_gene: TRBD2
v_gene: TRBV29-1
abundance: NA
CDR3aa: CSVRGLAGVGLSTDTQYF
CDR3nt: TGCAGCGTTCGTGGACTAGCGGGAGTGGGACTTAGCACAGATACGCAGTATTTT

j_gene: TRBJ2-5
d_gene: TRBD2
v_gene: TRBV5-1
abundance: NA
CDR3aa: CASSQGLAGLQETQYF
CDR3nt: TGCGCCAGCAGCCAGGGACTAGCGGGACTCCAAGAGACCCAGTACTTC

j_gene: TRBJ2-7
d_gene: NA
v_gene: TRBV29-1
abundance: NA
CDR3aa: CSVLGAGYRVGAYEQYF
CDR3nt: TGCAGCGTCTTAGGGGCAGGGTACCGGGTAGGGGCCTACGAGCAGTACTTC

j_gene: TRBJ2-1
d_gene: NA
v_gene: TRBV27
abundance: NA
CDR3aa: CASSFLTGPTDEQFF
CDR3nt: TGTGCCAGCAGTTTCCTGACAGGCCCCACAGATGAGCAGTTCTTC

j_gene: TRBJ1-1
d_gene: NA
v_gene: TRBV7-2
abundance: NA
CDR3aa: CASSLVHGNTEAFF
CDR3nt: TGTGCCAGCAGCTTAGTCCACGGGAACACTGAAGCTTTCTTT

j_gene: TRBJ2-7
d_gene: NA
v_gene: TRBV5-8
abundance: NA
CDR3aa: CASSPGPDGYEQYF
CDR3nt: TGTGCCAGCAGCCCAGGGCCAGATGGTTACGAGCAGTACTTC